The sequence of this TCR beta chain was determined in a study of post-analysis software for immune sequencing data. Study-level points and caveats: The study found TRBV5-6, TRBV5-1 and TRBV20-1 among five TRBV segments more frequent in patients than controls.

Built from TCR beta cDNA, the libraries had unique molecular identifiers in them. Once roughly 0.85 to 11 million T cells were used, about 510,000 cDNA molecules resulted. A single record per CDR3 protein comes from TCRdb applying MiXCR to the PCR reads. The repertoire holds about 770,000 distinct CDR3 sequences, 40% to 55% seen once, with roughly 5.2% in the top ten. The CDR3 is made up of 16 amino acids. Germline CDR1 and CDR2: SEHNR and FQNEAQ (reference sequence). V was pared by 5 bases and J by 2 bases, with 10 bases of the junction left unmatched. This clonotype has only a few counts. Its cognate antigen is unknown.

The receptor comes from a girl under 18 with multiple sclerosis. Sequencing input: blood. J is TRBJ2-7 and V is TRBV7-9; TRBD2 agrees at 9 bases. This chain's CDR3 is CASSPGLASKAYEQYF. Here the CDR3 DNA reads TGTGCCAGCAGCCCGGGACTAGCCTCCAAAGCCTACGAGCAGTACTTC.